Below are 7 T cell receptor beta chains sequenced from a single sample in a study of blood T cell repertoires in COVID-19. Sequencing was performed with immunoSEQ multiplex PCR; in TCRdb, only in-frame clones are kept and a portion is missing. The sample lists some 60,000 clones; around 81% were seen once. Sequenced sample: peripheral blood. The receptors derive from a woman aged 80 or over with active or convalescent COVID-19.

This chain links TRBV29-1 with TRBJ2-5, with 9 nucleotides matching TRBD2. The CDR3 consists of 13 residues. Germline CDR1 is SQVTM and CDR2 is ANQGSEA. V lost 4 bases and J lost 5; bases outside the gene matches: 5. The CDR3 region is CSVVAGVGETQYF. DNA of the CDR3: TGCAGCGTTGTAGCGGGGGTAGGGGAGACCCAGTACTTC.

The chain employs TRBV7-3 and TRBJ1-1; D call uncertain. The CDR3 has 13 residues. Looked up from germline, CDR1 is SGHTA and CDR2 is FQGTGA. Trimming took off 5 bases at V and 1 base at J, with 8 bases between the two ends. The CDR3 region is CASSVDKNTEAFF. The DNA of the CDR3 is TGTGCCAGCAGCGTAGACAAGAACACTGAAGCTTTCTTT.

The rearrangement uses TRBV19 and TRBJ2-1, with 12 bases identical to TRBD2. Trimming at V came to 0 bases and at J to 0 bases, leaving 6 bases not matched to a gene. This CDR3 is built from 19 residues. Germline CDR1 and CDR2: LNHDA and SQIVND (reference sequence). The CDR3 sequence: CASSIDTSGGTSSYNEQFF. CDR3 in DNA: TGTGCCAGTAGTATAGACACTAGCGGGGGGACGAGCTCCTACAATGAGCAGTTCTTC.

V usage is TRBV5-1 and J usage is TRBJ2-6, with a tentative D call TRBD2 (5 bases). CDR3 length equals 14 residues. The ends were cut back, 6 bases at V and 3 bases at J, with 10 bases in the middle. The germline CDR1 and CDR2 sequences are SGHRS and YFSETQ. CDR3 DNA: TGCGCCAGCACAAGGACTGATGGGGCCAACGTCCTGACTTTC. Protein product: CASTRTDGANVLTF.

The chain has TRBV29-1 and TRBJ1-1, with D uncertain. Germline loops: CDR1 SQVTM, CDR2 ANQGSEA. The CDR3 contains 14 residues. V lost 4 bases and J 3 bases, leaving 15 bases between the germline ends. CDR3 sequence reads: CSVVVPGMHTEAFF. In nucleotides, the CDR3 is TGCAGCGTTGTCGTCCCGGGGATGCACACTGAAGCTTTCTTT.

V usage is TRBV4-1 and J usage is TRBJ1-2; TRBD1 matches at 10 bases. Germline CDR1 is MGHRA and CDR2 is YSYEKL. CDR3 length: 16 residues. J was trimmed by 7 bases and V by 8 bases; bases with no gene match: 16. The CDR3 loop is CASRPGPGQGFFGYTF. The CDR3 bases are TGCGCCAGCCGCCCGGGGCCGGGACAGGGGTTTTTTGGCTACACCTTC.

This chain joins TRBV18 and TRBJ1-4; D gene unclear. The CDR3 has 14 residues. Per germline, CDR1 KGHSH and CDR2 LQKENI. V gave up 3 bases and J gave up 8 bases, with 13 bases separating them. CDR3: CASSPGAAGEKLFF. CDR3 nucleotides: TGTGCCAGCTCACCTGGAGCTGCGGGGGAAAAACTGTTTTTT.